The text below deals with one TCR beta chain. This sample stems from a study of shared clonotypes between healthy human individuals. The V segment lost 1 base and the J segment 3 bases; nucleotides outside the gene matches: 5. CDR3 size: 17 residues. Germline loops: CDR1 LGHNA, CDR2 YSLEER. Investigators spread the genomic DNA of each subset evenly over several immunoSEQ plates. The protocol was immunoSEQ multiplex PCR, while the TCRdb copy is restricted to in-frame clones and leaves out a portion. The data hold 150,000 to 200,000 clones, with approximately 70% observed a single time. The clonotype comes from a man aged 25-45 years in good health. The J gene is TRBJ2-3, the V gene TRBV4-3, with 12 positions matching TRBD2. Sequencing input: memory CD4+ T cells sorted from blood. The subset is: CD45RA-negative fraction. The CDR3 reads CASSQGLAGGRTDTQYF. The CDR3, as DNA: TGCGCCAGCAGCCAAGGGCTAGCGGGAGGGCGTACAGATACGCAGTATTTT.